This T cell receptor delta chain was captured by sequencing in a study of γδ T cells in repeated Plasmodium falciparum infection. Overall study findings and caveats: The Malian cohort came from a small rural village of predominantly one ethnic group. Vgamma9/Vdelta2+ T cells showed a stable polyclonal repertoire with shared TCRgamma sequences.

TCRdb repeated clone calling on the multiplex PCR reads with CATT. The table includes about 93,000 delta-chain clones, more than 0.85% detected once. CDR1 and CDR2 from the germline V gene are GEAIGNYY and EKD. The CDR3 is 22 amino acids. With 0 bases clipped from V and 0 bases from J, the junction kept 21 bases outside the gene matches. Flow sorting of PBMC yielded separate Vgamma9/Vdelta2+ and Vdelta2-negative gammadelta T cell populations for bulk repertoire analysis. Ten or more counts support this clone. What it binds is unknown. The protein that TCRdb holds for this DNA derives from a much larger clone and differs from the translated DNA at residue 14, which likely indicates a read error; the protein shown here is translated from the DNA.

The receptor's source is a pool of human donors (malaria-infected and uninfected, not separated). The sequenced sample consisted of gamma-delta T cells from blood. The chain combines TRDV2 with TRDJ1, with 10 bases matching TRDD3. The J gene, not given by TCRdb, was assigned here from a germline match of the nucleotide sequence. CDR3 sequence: CACDTGQYWGIPSPRYTDKLIF. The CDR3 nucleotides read TGTGCCTGTGACACCGGACAATACTGGGGGATCCCTTCCCCCCGATACACCGATAAACTCATCTTT.